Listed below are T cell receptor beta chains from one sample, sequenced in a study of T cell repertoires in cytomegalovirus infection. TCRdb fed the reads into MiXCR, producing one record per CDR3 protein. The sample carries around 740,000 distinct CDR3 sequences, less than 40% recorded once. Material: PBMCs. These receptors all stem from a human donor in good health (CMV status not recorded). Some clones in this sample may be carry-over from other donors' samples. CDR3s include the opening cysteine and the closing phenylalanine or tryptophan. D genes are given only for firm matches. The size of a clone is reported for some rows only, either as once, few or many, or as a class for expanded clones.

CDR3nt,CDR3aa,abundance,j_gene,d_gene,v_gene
TGCAGTGCTATACCCCCGACAGGGGTGATGAATCAGCCCCAGCATTTT,CSAIPPTGVMNQPQHF,NA,TRBJ1-5,TRBD1,TRBV20-1
TGTGCCAGCAGCTTAGGCGGCTTGAAATGGGGAAACACCATATATTTT,CASSLGGLKWGNTIYF,many,TRBJ1-3,NA,TRBV7-2
TGTGCCAGCAGTACCCGCACGGAATACGAGCAGTACTTC,CASSTRTEYEQYF,NA,TRBJ2-7,NA,TRBV6-6
TGTGCCAACAGTTTGTCGGGGCCCGGGGCCAACGTCCTGACTTTC,CANSLSGPGANVLTF,once,TRBJ2-6,NA,TRBV28
TGCAGTGCTAGAGATGTCAGTGAGTACGAGCAGTACTTC,CSARDVSEYEQYF,once,TRBJ2-7,NA,TRBV20-1
TGTGCCAGTAGCAGGACAAGGGCAAATCAGCCCCAGCATTTT,CASSRTRANQPQHF,NA,TRBJ1-5,NA,TRBV19
TGTGCCAGCAGTTTCGCTCCAGGGACTTACGAGCAGTACTTC,CASSFAPGTYEQYF,few,TRBJ2-7,NA,TRBV28
TGTGCCAGCAGTTTAAGGGGGCGGAACACCGGGGAGCTGTTTTTT,CASSLRGRNTGELFF,many,TRBJ2-2,TRBD1,TRBV12-3/TRBV12-4
TGTGCCAGCAGCGTTAGCGGGAGGAGCTCCTACAATGAGCAGTTCTTC,CASSVSGRSSYNEQFF,NA,TRBJ2-1,TRBD2,TRBV11-3
TGCAGCGTTGGGTTGGGGGGCCGTGGCACTGAAGCTTTCTTT,CSVGLGGRGTEAFF,NA,TRBJ1-1,NA,TRBV29-1
TGTGCCAGCAGTGATGACAGGGCGTCAGGGAACACCATATATTTT,CASSDDRASGNTIYF,few,TRBJ1-3,TRBD1,TRBV2
TGTGACAGCAGCGTCGGGTACTCTGGGACAGATACGCCGTATTTT,CDSSVGYSGTDTPYF,NA,TRBJ2-3,TRBD1,TRBV9
TGTGCCAGCAGCTCGGGGTATACGCAGTATTTT,CASSSGYTQYF,NA,TRBJ2-3,NA,TRBV7-2
TGCGCCAGCAGCTTGGTTTGGGGACAGGAGGTTGAGCAGTTCTTC,CASSLVWGQEVEQFF,NA,TRBJ2-1,TRBD1,TRBV5-1
TGTGCCAGCAGCCCTGGACTTATACAAGAGACCCAGTACTTC,CASSPGLIQETQYF,many,TRBJ2-5,NA,TRBV7-8
TGTGACAGCAGCTTACCCGGGACCGAAATAGAGACCCAGTACTTC,CDSSLPGTEIETQYF,NA,TRBJ2-5,NA,TRBV7-2
TGTGCCAGCAGTCAGGGACAGGGACAGCATTTT,CASSQGQGQHF,few,TRBJ1-5,TRBD1,TRBV12-3/TRBV12-4
TGTGCCAGCAGTCTTAAACAGGGAACAGGGGCCAACGTCCTGACTTTC,CASSLKQGTGANVLTF,NA,TRBJ2-6,NA,TRBV11-1
TGTGCCAGCAGGACAGCGCTTAACTATGGCTACACCTTC,CASRTALNYGYTF,NA,TRBJ1-2,NA,TRBV28
TGTGCCAGCAGTAGGGGGCTTGGCGTTGAAAAACTGTTTTTT,CASSRGLGVEKLFF,NA,TRBJ1-4,TRBD1,TRBV27
TGTGCCACCAGCAGACTCCGGGGGGTAACTCATGAGCAGTTCTTC,CATSRLRGVTHEQFF,NA,TRBJ2-1,TRBD2,TRBV15
TGTGCCAGCAGCTTAGCGGGACAGGGACAGTCACCCCTCCACTTT,CASSLAGQGQSPLHF,NA,TRBJ1-6,TRBD1,TRBV7-6
TGTGCCTGGAGTCTTGGGGCAGGGGGTCGCTACACCTTC,CAWSLGAGGRYTF,NA,TRBJ1-2,TRBD1,TRBV30
TGTGCCAGCTTCCACAGGGGACAAGTTAAGCTTCAGTACTTC,CASFHRGQVKLQYF,NA,TRBJ2-7,TRBD1,TRBV12-3/TRBV12-4
TGTGCCAGCAGCTACCGCGGAATAGGACTAGCGGGGGGGCGCCAAGAGACCCAGTACTTC,CASSYRGIGLAGGRQETQYF,many,TRBJ2-5,TRBD2,TRBV11-2
TGTGCCAGCAGCCAAGACCAAGGGGCGGGAGGACGTGAGACCCAGTACTTC,CASSQDQGAGGRETQYF,NA,TRBJ2-5,TRBD2,TRBV4-2
TGTGCCAGCACCGGATACCTGAACACTGAAGCTTTCTTT,CASTGYLNTEAFF,NA,TRBJ1-1,NA,TRBV28
TGTGCCAGTAGTACGGGACAGCAAAATCAGCCCCAGCATTTT,CASSTGQQNQPQHF,NA,TRBJ1-5,TRBD1,TRBV19
TGTGCCAGCAGCTTCAGGGCAGGCTACGAGCAGTACTTC,CASSFRAGYEQYF,many,TRBJ2-7,NA,TRBV12-3/TRBV12-4
TGCGCCAGCAGCCAGGAGGGGACAGGGTGGGAGCCCCAGCATTTT,CASSQEGTGWEPQHF,NA,TRBJ1-5,TRBD1,TRBV4-1
TGTGCCAGCACCCTTGGGGGGGGCAAAAACATTCAGTACTTC,CASTLGGGKNIQYF,NA,TRBJ2-4,TRBD2,TRBV28
TGTGCCAGCAGTTTCACCCTCCAGGGGTTCTACGAGCAGTACTTC,CASSFTLQGFYEQYF,NA,TRBJ2-7,NA,TRBV28
TGTGCCAGCAGCTTAAACAGACCCCAAGAGACCCAGTACTTC,CASSLNRPQETQYF,NA,TRBJ2-5,NA,TRBV11-3
TGTGCCAGCAGCTTGATGGGGGACCTTCGGGGATGGACTGAAGCTTTCTTT,CASSLMGDLRGWTEAFF,once,TRBJ1-1,NA,TRBV5-5
TGTGCCAGCAGCCCCTCGTTGGGTGAATGGAACACTGAAGCTTTCTTT,CASSPSLGEWNTEAFF,few,TRBJ1-1,NA,TRBV27
TGTGCCACCAGTGCTTTGACAGGGGTGGATGAGCAGTTCTTC,CATSALTGVDEQFF,NA,TRBJ2-1,TRBD1,TRBV24-1
TGTGCCAGCAGCTTCCCCAAAAACATTCAGTACTTC,CASSFPKNIQYF,many,TRBJ2-4,NA,TRBV7-2
TGTGCCAGCAGCCCGCCGGTACAGAACTATGGCTACACCTTC,CASSPPVQNYGYTF,NA,TRBJ1-2,NA,TRBV4-2
TGTGCCAGCAGTTACTCGGCGGGGGGCAGAGGTATCTCCGAGCAGTACTTC,CASSYSAGGRGISEQYF,many,TRBJ2-7,TRBD2,TRBV6-5
TGTGCCAGCAGCACTCCGGGACAGGGGTCCTATAATTCACCCCTCCACTTT,CASSTPGQGSYNSPLHF,NA,TRBJ1-6,TRBD1,TRBV7-9
TGTGCCACCAGTGATTATCTCCCGGGCAATGAGCAGTTCTTC,CATSDYLPGNEQFF,NA,TRBJ2-1,NA,TRBV24-1
TGTGCCAGCAGCTTTATTGGTACGGCTTTCTTT,CASSFIGTAFF,few,TRBJ1-1,NA,TRBV5-5
TGTGCCAGTAGGGTCGGCGACAGTTCGAACACTGAAGCTTTCTTT,CASRVGDSSNTEAFF,NA,TRBJ1-1,NA,TRBV19
TGTGCCAGCAGCATTCCGGGACACCCGAGCTTCGACAATGAGCAGTTCTTC,CASSIPGHPSFDNEQFF,NA,TRBJ2-1,NA,TRBV13
TGTGCCACGACCCAGGGACAGACCCTACGGTCCACTGAAGCTTTCTTT,CATTQGQTLRSTEAFF,NA,TRBJ1-1,TRBD1,TRBV10-3
TGTGCCAGCAGCTCTTACCCGGTTAGCAATCAGCCCCAGCATTTT,CASSSYPVSNQPQHF,many,TRBJ1-5,NA,TRBV7-2
TGTGCCAGTCACGGGGCACAGGACCCCGACAGGGCGGAAGAAAAACTGTTTTTT,CASHGAQDPDRAEEKLFF,NA,TRBJ1-4,TRBD1,TRBV19
TGTGCCAGCAGCCGCGGACAGATGGTCGACACCTTC,CASSRGQMVDTF,NA,TRBJ1-2,NA,TRBV7-4
TGCGCCAGCAGCCGGACAGGGTCGGACTACGAGCAGTACTTC,CASSRTGSDYEQYF,NA,TRBJ2-7,TRBD1,TRBV5-1
TGTGCCAGCAGCTACAGCACCCTAAATGAGCAGTTCTTC,CASSYSTLNEQFF,NA,TRBJ2-1,NA,TRBV7-2
TGTGCCAGCAGCTTAGCGCGGGGTAGAAGTCACTATTACGAGCAGTACTTC,CASSLARGRSHYYEQYF,few,TRBJ2-7,NA,TRBV7-8
TGTGCCAACCATAATGAAAAACTGTTTTTT,CANHNEKLFF,few,TRBJ1-4,NA,TRBV7-9
TGTGCCAGCAGTCAATTTCGAGCCGGCCGGAACACCGGGGAGCTGTTTTTT,CASSQFRAGRNTGELFF,few,TRBJ2-2,NA,TRBV28
TGTGCCAGCAGCAATTGGGTCTCCCGGTTACTTTCCGAAAACATTCAGTACTTC,CASSNWVSRLLSENIQYF,NA,TRBJ2-4,NA,TRBV7-2
TGTGCCAGCAGCCCGGACGCCCGGAGTGTCACCGGGGAGCTGTTTTTT,CASSPDARSVTGELFF,NA,TRBJ2-2,NA,TRBV12-3/TRBV12-4
TGTGCCAGCAGTTTTTTCAGGGGGCGGAATCAGCCCCAGCATTTT,CASSFFRGRNQPQHF,few,TRBJ1-5,TRBD1,TRBV12-3/TRBV12-4
TGTGCCAGTAGAAAACAGGGGGCTGATGAAGCTTTCTTT,CASRKQGADEAFF,few,TRBJ1-1,TRBD1,TRBV19
TGCGCCAGCAGCTACGTCCCAGGGGTCCAAGAGACCCAGTACTTC,CASSYVPGVQETQYF,NA,TRBJ2-5,NA,TRBV5-1
TGTGCCAGCAGAAAGGGCAGGGTTGGCACTGAAGCTTTCTTT,CASRKGRVGTEAFF,NA,TRBJ1-1,NA,TRBV7-6
TGTGCCAGCAGCCAAGGTTTATCACCCCTCCACTTT,CASSQGLSPLHF,NA,TRBJ1-6,NA,TRBV14